This TCR beta chain was identified in a study of blood T cells in healthy people across ages. The germline V gene has CDR1 MGHDK and CDR2 SYGVNS. Trimming left V 0 bases short and J 4 bases short, with 7 bases between. There are 13 residues in the CDR3. Next came a second PCR, run for roughly 6 to 11 cycles, which used a sample-barcoded 5' primer along with a J-beta primer mix. TCRdb re-derived calls from the 5' RACE reads in MiXCR, one entry per CDR3 protein. The data contain about 1,400,000 distinct CDR3 sequences, around 55% of them seen just once; the ten biggest clones take up 6.7%. Regarding the study as a whole: Lack of knowledge of donor CMV status possibly confounded expanded clonotype changes.

Concerning this clonotype: Its cognate antigen is unknown.

Healthy individuals of Caucasian origin from Russia, aged about 6 to 95, served as donors. Specimen: blood. The genes are TRBV25-1 and TRBJ2-7; D is unresolved. The receptor comes from a man aged 18-30 years in good health. The CDR3 sequence: CASSEYRLYEQYF. The CDR3 DNA sequence: TGTGCCAGCAGTGAATATCGGCTATACGAGCAGTACTTC.